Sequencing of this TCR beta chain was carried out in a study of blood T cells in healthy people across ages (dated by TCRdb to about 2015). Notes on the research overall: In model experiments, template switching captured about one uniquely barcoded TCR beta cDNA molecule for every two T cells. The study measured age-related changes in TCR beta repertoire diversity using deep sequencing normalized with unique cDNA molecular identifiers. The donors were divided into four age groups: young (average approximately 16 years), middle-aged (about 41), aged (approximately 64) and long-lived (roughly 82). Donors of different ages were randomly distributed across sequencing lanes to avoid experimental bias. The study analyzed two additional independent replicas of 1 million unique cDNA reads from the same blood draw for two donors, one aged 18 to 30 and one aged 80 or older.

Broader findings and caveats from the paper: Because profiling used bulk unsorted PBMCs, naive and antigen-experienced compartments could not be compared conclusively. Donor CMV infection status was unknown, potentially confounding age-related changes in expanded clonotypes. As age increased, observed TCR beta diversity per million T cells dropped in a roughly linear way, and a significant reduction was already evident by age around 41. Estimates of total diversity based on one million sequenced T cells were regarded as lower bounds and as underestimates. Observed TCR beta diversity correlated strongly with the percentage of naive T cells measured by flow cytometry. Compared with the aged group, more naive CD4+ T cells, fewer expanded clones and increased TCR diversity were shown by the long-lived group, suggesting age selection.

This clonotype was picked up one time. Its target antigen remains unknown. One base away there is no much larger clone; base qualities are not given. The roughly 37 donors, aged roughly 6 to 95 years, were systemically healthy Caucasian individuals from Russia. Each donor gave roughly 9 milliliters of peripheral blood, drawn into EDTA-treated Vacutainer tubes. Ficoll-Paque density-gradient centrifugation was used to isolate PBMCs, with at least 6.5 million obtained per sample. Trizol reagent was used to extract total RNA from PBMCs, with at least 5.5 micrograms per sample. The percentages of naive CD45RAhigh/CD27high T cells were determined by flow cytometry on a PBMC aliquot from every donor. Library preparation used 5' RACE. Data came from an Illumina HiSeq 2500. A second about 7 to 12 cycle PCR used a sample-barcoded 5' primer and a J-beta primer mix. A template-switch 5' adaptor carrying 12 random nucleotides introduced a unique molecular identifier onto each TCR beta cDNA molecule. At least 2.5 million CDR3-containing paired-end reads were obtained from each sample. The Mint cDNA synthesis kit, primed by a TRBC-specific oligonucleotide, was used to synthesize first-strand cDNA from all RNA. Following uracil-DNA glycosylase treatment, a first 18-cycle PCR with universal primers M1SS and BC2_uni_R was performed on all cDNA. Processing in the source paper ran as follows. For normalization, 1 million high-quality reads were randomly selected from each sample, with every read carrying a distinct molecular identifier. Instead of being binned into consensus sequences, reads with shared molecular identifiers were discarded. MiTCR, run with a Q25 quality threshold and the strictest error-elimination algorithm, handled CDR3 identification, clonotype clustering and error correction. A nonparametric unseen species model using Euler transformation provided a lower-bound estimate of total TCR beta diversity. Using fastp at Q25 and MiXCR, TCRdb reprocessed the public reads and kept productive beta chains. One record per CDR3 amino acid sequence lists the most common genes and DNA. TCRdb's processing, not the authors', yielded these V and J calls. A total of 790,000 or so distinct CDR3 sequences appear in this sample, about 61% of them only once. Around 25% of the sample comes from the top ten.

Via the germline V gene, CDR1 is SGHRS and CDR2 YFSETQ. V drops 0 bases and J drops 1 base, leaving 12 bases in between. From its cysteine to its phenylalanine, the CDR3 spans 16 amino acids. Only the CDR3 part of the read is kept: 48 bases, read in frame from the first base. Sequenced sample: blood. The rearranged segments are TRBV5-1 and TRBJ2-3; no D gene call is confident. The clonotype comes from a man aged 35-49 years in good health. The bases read TGCGCCAGCAGCTTGGGTCTAAGGGAAGGCACAGATACGCAGTATTTT. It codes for CASSLGLREGTDTQYF.